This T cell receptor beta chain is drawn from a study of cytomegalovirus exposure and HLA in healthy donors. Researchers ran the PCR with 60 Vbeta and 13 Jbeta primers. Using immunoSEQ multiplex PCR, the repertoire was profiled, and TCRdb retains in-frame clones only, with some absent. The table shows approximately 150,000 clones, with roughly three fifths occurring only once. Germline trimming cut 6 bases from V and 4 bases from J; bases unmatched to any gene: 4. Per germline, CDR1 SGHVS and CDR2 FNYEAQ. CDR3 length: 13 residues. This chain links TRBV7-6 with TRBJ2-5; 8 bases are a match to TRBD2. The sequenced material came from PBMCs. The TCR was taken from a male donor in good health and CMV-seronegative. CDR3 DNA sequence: TGTGCCAGCAGTCGGCGGGAGGTAGAGACCCAGTACTTC. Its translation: CASSRREVETQYF.